One and the same sample provided the 28 T cell receptor beta chains below, sequenced in a study of shared clonotypes between healthy human individuals. The repertoire was sequenced with immunoSEQ multiplex PCR; TCRdb's copy has only in-frame clones and lacks some. The sample consists of around 990,000 clones, approximately 80% of them appearing once. Source material: memory CD4+ T cells from PBMCs. Subset meaning: CD45RA-negative fraction. Receptor source: a man between 18 and 29 years old in good health. Some clones in this sample may be carry-over from other donors' samples.

The chain employs TRBV5-4 and TRBJ2-1; no reliable D call. The germline CDR1 and CDR2 sequences are SGHNT and YYREEE (reference sequence). Trimming removed 4 bases at V and 10 bases at J, with 12 bases between. This CDR3 region has 12 residues. The CDR3 DNA reads TGTGCCAGCAGCCCCCAGGATAGGGAGCAGTTCTTC. It translates to CASSPQDREQFF.

This clone was counted once. In DNA form, the CDR3 reads TGCGCCAGCAGTGAGACCAGGACCCTCTACGAGCAGTACTTC. Translating it yields CASSETRTLYEQYF. The chain recombines TRBV10-1 with TRBJ2-7; no definite D call. Trimming removed 2 bases at V and 3 bases at J, with 11 bases between. The CDR3 is 14 residues long. CDR1 WNHNN and CDR2 SYGVQD come from the germline V gene (reference sequence).

Concerning this clone: Other nucleotide sequences in the sample specify the same CDR3. This chain uses TRBV28 with TRBJ2-6; D is undetermined. Germline values: CDR1 MDHEN, CDR2 SYDVKM. Trimming took off 3 bases at V and 4 bases at J, with 7 bases between the two ends. This CDR3 region has 14 residues. CDR3 loop: CASSFRSGANVLTF. The CDR3 coding sequence is TGTGCCAGCAGTTTCAGGAGCGGGGCCAACGTCCTGACTTTC.

About this clone: This clone may be a read error of a much larger clone one base away. Other DNA variants within this sample encode the same CDR3. The CDR3 DNA is TGCAGCGTTGCCCCGCATGGGGAGCGGGACACTGAGGCTTTCTTT. Encoded protein: CSVAPHGERDTEAFF. The chain is built from TRBV29-1 and TRBJ1-1; a possible D gene is TRBD1 (6 bases). The CDR3 loop spans 15 amino acids. The germline V gene encodes CDR1 SQVTM and CDR2 ANQGSEA.

The chain uses TRBV25-1 and TRBJ2-5; D could derive from TRBD1 or TRBD2 (5 bases each). This CDR3 comprises 14 residues. The V end lost 6 bases, the J end lost 5 bases, and 16 bases lay between the germline ends. In germline, CDR1 is MGHDK, CDR2 SYGVNS. This chain's CDR3 is CASSPPQGDETQYF. The CDR3 nucleotides read TGTGCCAGCAGCCCTCCTCAGGGAGATGAGACCCAGTACTTC.

J is TRBJ2-6 and V is TRBV5-1; D remains unclear. Germline CDR1 reads SGHRS; CDR2 reads YFSETQ. CDR3 length equals 15 residues. V was shortened by 0 bases and J by 2 bases, with 6 bases between the two germline ends. CDR3 sequence reads: CASSLGTPGANVLTF. The CDR3 DNA is TGCGCCAGCAGCTTGGGTACGCCTGGGGCCAACGTCCTGACTTTC.

This chain joins TRBV30 and TRBJ1-1, with D hard to call. The CDR3 is made up of 13 amino acids. Germline values: CDR1 GTSNPN, CDR2 SVGIG (reference sequence). The V end was cut by 2 bases, the J end by 3 bases, with 10 bases between. The CDR3 loop reads CAWSPWGDTEAFF. The CDR3 region has the DNA TGTGCCTGGAGTCCCTGGGGTGACACTGAAGCTTTCTTT.

This sequence joins TRBV5-1 and TRBJ1-2; D is ambiguous. The CDR3 runs to 14 residues. The V and J ends lost 0 bases and 2 bases respectively, with 8 bases between them. Germline-derived CDR1 and CDR2 are SGHRS and YFSETQ. CDR3 sequence reads: CASSLGLPNYGYTF. The CDR3 nucleotides are TGCGCCAGCAGCTTGGGACTGCCAAACTATGGCTACACCTTC.

With respect to this clone: A single base is all that separates this from a far larger clone, so a read error is likely. This chain joins TRBV27 and TRBJ2-7; TRBD1 agrees at 7 bases. J lost 1 base, V lost 8 bases, and 2 bases had no gene match. Germline CDR1 and CDR2: MNHEY and SMNVEV (reference sequence). The CDR3 is made up of 12 amino acids. CDR3 region: CASRDRSYEQYF. The CDR3 nucleotides read TGTGCCAGCCGGGACAGATCCTACGAGCAGTACTTC.

V gene TRBV2 combines with J gene TRBJ2-1; 8 nucleotides align to TRBD2. V trimming: 6 bases; J trimming: 0 bases; junction bases outside the gene matches: 19. The CDR3 has 20 residues. Germline loops: CDR1 SNHLY, CDR2 FYNNEI. CDR3 loop: CASSPMRPRIGRGSYNEQFF. CDR3 nucleotides: TGTGCCAGCAGCCCGATGCGCCCACGGATCGGGAGGGGCTCCTACAATGAGCAGTTCTTC.

With respect to this clone: A much larger clone lies one base from this, so it may be a read error. The sample has other DNA sequences that encode this CDR3 too. The rearrangement joins TRBV5-6 to TRBJ1-1, with 9 bases fitting TRBD1. This CDR3 is built from 13 residues. The V gene's germline CDR1 is SGHDT and CDR2 YYEEEE. The junction had 1 base not matched to a gene; V was cut back by 3 bases and J by 4 bases. The CDR3 DNA follows: TGTGCCAGCAGCTGGGACAGGGCCACTGAAGCTTTCTTT. This encodes CASSWDRATEAFF.

The rearrangement uses TRBV7-8 and TRBJ1-5, with unresolved D. Trimming cost V 5 bases and J 2 bases, with 16 bases left between them. The CDR3 spans 16 residues. In germline, CDR1 is SGHVS, CDR2 FQNEAQ. CDR3 loop: CASSQMMIRGNQPQHF. The CDR3 coding sequence is TGTGCCAGCAGCCAGATGATGATCCGAGGCAATCAGCCCCAGCATTTT.

The V and J genes are TRBV7-2 and TRBJ1-1; 7 bases line up with TRBD1. V lost 10 bases to trimming and J lost 2 bases; unmatched junction nucleotides: 7. CDR1 and CDR2 from the germline V gene are SGHTA and FQGNSA. This CDR3 is 13 amino acids long. The CDR3, as DNA: TGTGCCACATCGGGACAGATAAACACTGAAGCTTTCTTT. Its translation: CATSGQINTEAFF.

The chain recombines TRBV6-5 with TRBJ2-3; D is uncertain. From germline, CDR1 is MNHEY and CDR2 SVGAGI. The CDR3 loop spans 14 amino acids. Trimming shortened V by 0 bases and J by 2 bases, and 6 bases separated the two germline ends. CDR3 nucleotide sequence: TGTGCCAGCAGTTACTCAACAGTCACAGATACGCAGTATTTT. It is translated as CASSYSTVTDTQYF.

This chain uses TRBV28 with TRBJ2-3; D is ambiguous. V was cut by 6 bases and J by 6 bases, with 13 bases left in between. There are 13 residues in the CDR3. In germline, CDR1 is MDHEN, CDR2 SYDVKM. The CDR3 nucleotides are TGTGCCAGCAGAAAGGGATTACCGGATACGCAGTATTTT. Amino acid sequence: CASRKGLPDTQYF.

The chain joins TRBV30 to TRBJ2-7; D is perhaps TRBD1 or TRBD2 (5 bases each). This CDR3 has 14 residues. Germline CDR1 is GTSNPN and CDR2 is SVGIG (reference sequence). V lost 3 bases and J 3 bases, leaving 15 bases between the germline ends. CDR3 protein: CAWSRVGARYEQYF. The CDR3 nucleotides are TGTGCCTGGAGCCGCGTCGGGGCGCGCTACGAGCAGTACTTC.

J is TRBJ1-2 and V is TRBV21-1. TRBV21-1 is a listed pseudogene. This CDR3 comprises 14 residues. CDR3 nucleotide sequence: TGTGCCAGCAGCTACGCCGGTCGGACCTATGGCTACACCTTC. Its protein is CASSYAGRTYGYTF.

As concerns this clone: Additional DNA sequences in this sample encode the identical CDR3. The chain carries TRBV5-6 and TRBJ2-5; D may correspond to TRBD1 or TRBD2 (5 bases each). V was pared by 0 bases and J by 2 bases, with 8 bases between. This CDR3 is 14 amino acids long. Germline CDR1 is SGHDT and CDR2 is YYEEEE. The CDR3 sequence is CASSLGDVQETQYF. The CDR3 DNA follows: TGTGCCAGCAGCTTGGGGGACGTACAAGAGACCCAGTACTTC.

The V and J genes are TRBV27 and TRBJ2-1; D is uncertain. The germline V gene encodes CDR1 MNHEY and CDR2 SMNVEV (reference sequence). V lost 4 bases and J lost 6, with 4 bases in between. The CDR3 contains 11 residues. The CDR3 here is CASSYLNEQFF. The CDR3 DNA reads TGTGCCAGCAGTTACCTCAATGAGCAGTTCTTC.

The rearrangement uses TRBV2 and TRBJ2-1, with 8 bases identical to TRBD1. Germline CDR1 is SNHLY and CDR2 is FYNNEI. The CDR3 has 12 residues. Unmatched junction bases numbered 8, after V lost 7 bases and J lost 12 bases. The DNA of the CDR3 is TGTGCCAGCACTACGGACAGGGCAGGGCAGTTCTTC. This codes for CASTTDRAGQFF.

The V call is TRBV7-9, the J call TRBJ2-6; no reliable D call. The CDR3 contains 14 residues. Germline values: CDR1 SEHNR, CDR2 FQNEAQ (reference sequence). V gave up 4 bases and J gave up 0 bases, with 4 bases separating them. CDR3 residues: CASSSYSGANVLTF. For the CDR3, the DNA is TGTGCCAGCAGCTCGTACTCTGGGGCCAACGTCCTGACTTTC.

The V call is TRBV28, the J call TRBJ1-2, with TRBD1 identical over 11 bases. The CDR3 runs to 15 residues. Germline CDR1 MDHEN, CDR2 SYDVKM. V lost 10 bases to trimming and J lost 8 bases; unmatched junction nucleotides: 15. The CDR3 sequence is CAIPIGGTGGRGYTF. The CDR3 coding sequence is TGTGCCATCCCCATAGGCGGGACAGGGGGAAGAGGCTACACCTTC.

CDR3 amino acids: CASSQVEGDYTDTQYF. The CDR3 coding sequence is TGTGCCAGCAGCCAAGTAGAGGGGGATTACACAGATACGCAGTATTTT. The chain couples TRBV14 to TRBJ2-3; weak D call: TRBD1 (6 bases). Trimming shortened V by 1 base and J by 2 bases, and 13 bases separated the two germline ends. This CDR3 has 16 residues. Germline loops: CDR1 SGHDN, CDR2 FVKESK.

The chain combines TRBV28 with TRBJ1-1, with D uncertain. V was clipped by 0 bases and J by 0 bases, with 2 bases between them. Germline-derived CDR1 and CDR2 are MDHEN and SYDVKM. The CDR3 length is 13 residues. CDR3 sequence: CASSLWMNTEAFF. The CDR3 coding sequence is TGTGCCAGCAGTTTATGGATGAACACTGAAGCTTTCTTT.

The V gene is TRBV2, the J gene TRBJ2-7; 10 nucleotides align to TRBD2. The J segment lost 9 bases and the V segment lost 3 bases, leaving 11 bases of the junction unmatched. CDR1 and CDR2 (germline): SNHLY, FYNNEI. The CDR3 has 15 amino acids. This chain's CDR3 is CASSETRLAGARQYF. The CDR3 coding sequence is TGTGCCAGCAGTGAGACGAGGCTAGCGGGGGCGCGGCAGTACTTC.

The chain couples TRBV28 to TRBJ2-1, with 10 bases lining up with TRBD2. The junction had 5 bases not matched to a gene; V was cut back by 2 bases and J by 10 bases. The V gene's germline CDR1 is MDHEN and CDR2 SYDVKM. This CDR3 comprises 14 residues. The DNA of the CDR3 is TGTGCCAGCAGTTTAACAGCGGGAGGGGGAGAGCAGTTCTTC. Translated: CASSLTAGGGEQFF.

This clone was counted between two and nine times. This is likely an artifact of a read error, given a far larger clone one base away. The genes are TRBV30 and TRBJ1-2, with D unresolved. V was clipped by 0 bases and J by 4 bases, with 12 bases between them. CDR1 is GTSNPN, CDR2 SVGIG, per germline (reference sequence). The CDR3 consists of 14 residues. The CDR3 reads CAWSVGPYFYGYTF. In nucleotides, the CDR3 is TGTGCCTGGAGTGTCGGGCCTTACTTCTATGGCTACACCTTC.

This clone was detected a few times. The CDR3 nucleotides read TGTGCCAGCAGTTTTACAGGGTCGGGGGGCTACACCTTC. It codes for CASSFTGSGGYTF. The V call is TRBV27, the J call TRBJ1-2, with D possibly TRBD1 on 6 matching bases. Germline V gene lookup returns CDR1 MNHEY and CDR2 SMNVEV (reference sequence). This CDR3 has 13 residues. V was trimmed by 3 bases and J by 8 bases, leaving 13 bases between them.